This TCR beta chain was profiled in a study of monozygotic twins with cystic fibrosis. The study, taken as a whole, reports: Monozygotic CF twin pairs shared significantly more nucleotide-identical clonotypes than unrelated CF individuals did. V usage most resembled the co-twin in 13 of 16 pairs.

Germline V CDR1 and CDR2: SQVTM, ANQGSEA. The V gene lost 6 bases and the J gene lost 0 bases, with 6 bases spanning the gap. This CDR3 is built from 12 residues. Here immunoSEQ multiplex PCR was the method, and the copy in TCRdb shows in-frame clones only, minus some. The sample yields 15,000 to 20,000 clones, 90% to 97% seen once. On this clone: Its antigen is not identified.

Sequenced: blood. The V call is TRBV29-1, the J call TRBJ2-1; D is undetermined. The sequence was obtained from a girl aged 2-10 years with cystic fibrosis. CDR3 sequence (DNA): TGCAGCGTCGCAGGCTCCTACAATGAGCAGTTCTTC. As protein: CSVAGSYNEQFF.